One and the same sample provided the 16 T cell receptor beta chains below, sequenced in a study of CD8 T cells in ankylosing spondylitis. TCRdb re-derived calls from the 5' RACE reads in MiXCR, one entry per CDR3 protein. Of hundreds of thousands of distinct CDR3 sequences in the sample, about 10% are singletons; the top ten hold about 20%. The specimen sequenced was blood, either unsorted or a sorted T cell fraction (not recorded which). Receptors were obtained from a male donor with ankylosing spondylitis or in good health (not recorded which).

The chain carries TRBV28 and TRBJ2-7; possible D gene TRBD1, 7 bases. Germline V gene sequence: CDR1 MDHEN, CDR2 SYDVKM. This CDR3 spans 14 amino acids. V lost 2 bases and J 3 bases, leaving 11 bases between the germline ends. CDR3 loop: CASSLQGGVYEQYF. The CDR3 DNA follows: TGTGCCAGCAGTTTACAGGGGGGAGTCTACGAGCAGTACTTC.

In its sample, this clonotype was seen many times. The gene calls are TRBV5-1 and TRBJ2-6; D is undetermined. CDR3 size: 16 residues. Germline CDR1 and CDR2: SGHRS and YFSETQ. V shed 0 bases and J shed 2 bases, with 9 bases lying between them. The CDR3 DNA sequence: TGCGCCAGCAGCTTGGTCCCGGTTGCTGGGGCCAACGTCCTGACTTTC. Protein product: CASSLVPVAGANVLTF.

Comment on this clonotype: A much larger clone lies a single base off, so this may be a read error. The rearrangement links TRBV5-6 to TRBJ1-1; D possibly corresponds to TRBD1 (6 bases). The CDR3 has 13 amino acids. V shed 0 bases and J shed 6 bases, with 9 bases lying between them. CDR1 SGHDT and CDR2 YYEEEE come from the germline V gene. The CDR3 DNA is TGTGCCAGCAGCTTGGTAGGGGGTCCTGAAGCTTTCTTT. This codes for CASSLVGGPEAFF. Full variable domain (rest looked up from reference TRBV5-6 and TRBJ1-1): DAGVTQSPTHLIKTRGQQVTLRCSPKSGHDTVSWYQQALGQGPQFIFQYYEEEERQRGNFPDRFSGHQFPNYSSELNVNALLLGDSALYLCASSLVGGPEAFFGQGTRLTVV.

The V and J genes are TRBV7-8 and TRBJ2-3; 9 positions match TRBD2. The CDR3 contains 16 residues. Looked up from germline, CDR1 is SGHVS and CDR2 is FQNEAQ. V gave up 1 base and J gave up 2 bases; unmatched junction bases: 4. CDR3 in amino acids: CASSLGGTSTTDTQYF. DNA for the CDR3: TGTGCCAGCAGCTTAGGGGGGACTAGCACCACAGATACGCAGTATTTT.

The gene calls are TRBV28 and TRBJ1-5; TRBD1 aligns across 9 bases. The V gene's germline CDR1 is MDHEN and CDR2 SYDVKM. The CDR3 contains 14 residues. Germline trimming cut 6 bases from V and 6 bases from J; bases unmatched to any gene: 6. As DNA, the CDR3 is TGTGCCAGCAGGGGACAGGGTGCTGTTCAGCCCCAGCATTTT. It specifies CASRGQGAVQPQHF.

As to this clonotype: A much larger clone differs by one base, so this may be a read error. This chain connects TRBV5-1 to TRBJ1-1; no clear D gene. CDR3 length: 13 amino acids. Germline V lookup: CDR1 SGHRS, CDR2 YFSETQ. CDR3 sequence: CASSFTEGTDAFF. In nucleotides, the CDR3 is TGCGCCAGCAGCTTTACGGAGGGCACTGATGCTTTCTTT.

On this clonotype itself: This may be a read error, as it is one base from a much larger clone. The chain recombines TRBV11-2 with TRBJ2-3; D is undetermined. The DNA end is a closer match to TRBJ1-5, so the J assignment may be wrong. The CDR3 is made up of 15 amino acids. Germline assignment: CDR1 SGHAT and CDR2 FQNNGV. CDR3 DNA sequence: TGTGCCAGCAGCTTAGAACGGCTAAGCACAGATACGCAGCATTTT. Protein: CASSLERLSTDTQHF.

This clonotype appeared a few times. CDR3 residues: CASSLDPAEGRGYGYTF. DNA of the CDR3: TGCGCCAGCAGCTTGGACCCCGCGGAGGGCAGGGGCTATGGCTACACCTTC. The J gene is TRBJ1-2, the V gene TRBV5-1; D is possibly TRBD1 (6 bases). V gave up 0 bases and J gave up 4 bases, with 19 bases separating them. Germline CDR1 and CDR2: SGHRS and YFSETQ. The CDR3 is 17 amino acids.

This clonotype was seen repeatedly, ten times or more. This chain joins TRBV20-1 and TRBJ2-3, with D perhaps matching TRBD1 (6 bases). CDR1 and CDR2 from the germline V gene are DFQATT and SNEGSKA (reference sequence). The CDR3 runs 15 residues. Trimming took 3 bases from V and 2 from J, leaving 15 bases between them. The CDR3 protein is CSASVGTLPTDTQYF. The CDR3 DNA reads TGCAGTGCTAGCGTCGGGACACTTCCCACAGATACGCAGTATTTT.

This clonotype was seen at least ten times. The chain carries TRBV3-1 and TRBJ1-5, with D maybe TRBD1 (5 bases). The CDR3 runs 14 residues. The V end was cut by 2 bases, the J end by 4 bases, with 9 bases between. The germline V gene has CDR1 LGHDT and CDR2 YNNKEL (reference sequence). The CDR3 sequence is CASSQQGENQPQHF. In DNA, the CDR3 is TGTGCCAGCAGCCAACAGGGTGAGAATCAGCCCCAGCATTTT.

This clonotype has ten or more counts. CDR3 coding DNA: TGTGCCAGCAGTTTAGGGCGGGGGGTTGCAGATACGCAGTATTTT. It specifies CASSLGRGVADTQYF. The J gene is TRBJ2-3, the V gene TRBV27; 8 bases match TRBD2. The germline gives CDR1 MNHEY, CDR2 SMNVEV (reference sequence). The CDR3 loop spans 15 amino acids. The junction had 5 bases not matched to a gene; V was cut back by 2 bases and J by 4 bases.

This clonotype was seen a handful of times. The CDR3 loop reads CSARELTGSHEQFF. CDR3 DNA sequence: TGCAGTGCTAGAGAATTAACCGGAAGCCATGAGCAGTTCTTC. The rearrangement links TRBV20-1 to TRBJ2-1, with D hard to call. Germline values: CDR1 DFQATT, CDR2 SNEGSKA (reference sequence). V shed 0 bases and J shed 8 bases, with 14 bases lying between them. The CDR3 contains 14 residues.

The chain joins TRBV5-1 to TRBJ1-1, with 7 bases aligning to TRBD1. CDR3 length: 13 amino acids. Germline V gene data show CDR1 as SGHRS and CDR2 as YFSETQ. The ends lost 1 base at V and 11 bases at J; junction bases unmatched: 8. DNA of the CDR3: TGCGCCAGCAGCTTGAGTCCAGGGGGGAGGGCTTTCTTT. Its translation: CASSLSPGGRAFF. The variable domain in full, with the rest retrieved from reference TRBV5-1 and TRBJ1-1, is KAGVTQTPRYLIKTRGQQVTLSCSPISGHRSVSWYQQTPGQGLQFLFEYFSETQRNKGNFPGRFSGRQFSNSRSEMNVSTLELGDSALYLCASSLSPGGRAFFGQGTRLTVV.

This clonotype was seen repeatedly, ten times or more. The chain couples TRBV9 to TRBJ2-1; possibly TRBD1 for D (5 bases). Trimming took 6 bases from V and 5 from J, leaving 12 bases between them. Germline CDR1 and CDR2: SGDLS and YYNGEE. The CDR3 length is 13 residues. In DNA form, the CDR3 reads TGTGCCAGCACCGGAACAGGTAACAATGAGCAGTTCTTC. Translating gives CASTGTGNNEQFF.

This clonotype was counted at least ten times. This sequence joins TRBV7-2 and TRBJ2-1; 8 bases fit TRBD2. The CDR3 is made up of 15 amino acids. The V and J ends lost 5 bases and 4 bases, in that order; junction bases with no gene match: 7. CDR1 and CDR2 (germline): SGHTA, FQGNSA. CDR3 DNA: TGTGCCAGCAGCCCCGGGGGGGCGGGTTACAATGAGCAGTTCTTC. Residues: CASSPGGAGYNEQFF.

This clonotype was picked up a small number of times. This chain joins TRBV6-1 and TRBJ1-5; tentatively, D is TRBD1 (5 bases). The CDR3 length is 15 residues. The V end was cut by 4 bases, the J end by 2 bases, with 12 bases between. Per germline, CDR1 MNHNS and CDR2 SASEGT. The DNA of the CDR3 is TGTGCCAGCAGTGCGGGGCGGGCGGGCAATCAGCCCCAGCATTTT. Protein sequence: CASSAGRAGNQPQHF.